A single sample is the source of the 9 T cell receptor beta chains below, sequenced in a study of brain T cells in children with intractable seizures. Data came from immunoSEQ multiplex PCR; TCRdb stores just in-frame clones and leaves some out. This repertoire shows around 340,000 clones, over 90% found once; its top ten account for under 7%. Time point specified: blood from clinic visit 5 months post-surgery; TSC patient then seizure free. This specimen was peripheral blood, taken about 5 months after surgery. These receptors all come from a boy under two years old with tuberous sclerosis and intractable seizures.

The rearrangement joins TRBV5-4 to TRBJ1-2, with D possibly TRBD1 on 5 matching bases. V was trimmed by 2 bases and J by 4 bases, leaving 12 bases between them. The CDR3 is made up of 14 amino acids. Germline-derived CDR1 and CDR2 are SGHNT and YYREEE (reference sequence). The CDR3 DNA is TGTGCCAGCAGCTTTGCGGGGACCCTCTATGGCTACACCTTC. Its translation: CASSFAGTLYGYTF.

The chain links TRBV7-2 to TRBJ2-3; 9 positions agree with TRBD2. Trimming at V came to 2 bases and at J to 8 bases, leaving 8 bases not matched to a gene. Germline CDR1 SGHTA, CDR2 FQGNSA. This CDR3 is built from 15 residues. DNA of the CDR3: TGTGCCAGCAGCTTAATCCTAGCGGGGTACGGTACGCAGTATTTT. Translation: CASSLILAGYGTQYF.

This clone showed up just once. The genes are TRBV5-6 and TRBJ2-2; TRBD1 or TRBD2 may be the D gene (5 bases each). CDR1 and CDR2 from the germline V gene are SGHDT and YYEEEE. The CDR3 has 19 amino acids. The V end lost 0 bases, the J end lost 3 bases, and 21 bases lay between the germline ends. CDR3 bases: TGTGCCAGCAGCTTGGTGGGGGTTAGCAGCGGAAAATACACCGGGGAGCTGTTTTTT. It codes for CASSLVGVSSGKYTGELFF.

The rearrangement links TRBV9 to TRBJ1-1; 9 bases agree with TRBD1. V shed 4 bases and J 5 bases; nucleotides not matched to a gene: 9. The CDR3 is 15 amino acids. Germline CDR1 reads SGDLS; CDR2 reads YYNGEE. CDR3 nucleotide sequence: TGTGCCAGCAGCCCCGGGACAGGGTGGGGAACTGAAGCTTTCTTT. Translation: CASSPGTGWGTEAFF.

The chain carries TRBV3-1 (or the pseudogene TRBV3-2) and TRBJ2-7, with D possibly being TRBD2 (6 bases). The CDR3 contains 13 residues. The germline V and J ends were trimmed by 4 bases and 4 bases, with 11 bases remaining between them. The germline V gene encodes CDR1 LGHDT and CDR2 YNNKEL (reference sequence). The CDR3 sequence: CASSLQGLYEQYF. The CDR3 coding sequence is TGTGCCAGCAGCCTGCAGGGACTTTACGAGCAGTACTTC.

The rearrangement joins TRBV20-1 to TRBJ2-1, with D maybe TRBD2 (6 bases). Germline V CDR1 and CDR2: DFQATT, SNEGSKA (reference sequence). The V end was cut by 3 bases, the J end by 10 bases, with 7 bases between. CDR3 length: 10 amino acids. This CDR3 is CSARRGEQFF. CDR3 nucleotide sequence: TGCAGTGCTAGGCGGGGAGAGCAGTTCTTC.

This chain joins TRBV10-1 and TRBJ2-4; D remains unclear. The CDR3 covers 16 residues. Deletions cut 0 bases from V and 11 bases from J, with 20 bases between. Germline V lookup: CDR1 WNHNN, CDR2 SYGVQD (reference sequence). The CDR3 DNA follows: TGCGCCAGCAGTGAGTCGAGGTTCGGACCTCCAATCCTTCAGTACTTC. Protein product: CASSESRFGPPILQYF.

V gene TRBV4-2 combines with J gene TRBJ2-3, with D perhaps matching TRBD1 (6 bases). The V end lost 2 bases, the J end lost 1 base, and 10 bases lay between the germline ends. Germline values: CDR1 LGHNA, CDR2 YNFKEQ. The CDR3 contains 15 residues. CDR3 coding DNA: TGTGCCAGCAGCCAACAGGGGTGGGGCACAGATACGCAGTATTTT. It codes for CASSQQGWGTDTQYF.

This chain uses TRBV28 with TRBJ2-1, with 10 bases fitting TRBD2. Germline V gives CDR1 MDHEN, CDR2 SYDVKM. With 6 bases clipped from V and 8 bases from J, the junction kept 10 bases outside the gene matches. The CDR3 has 15 residues. The CDR3 region has the DNA TGTGCCAGCAGACCCGGGACTAGCGACCTCCATGAGCAGTTCTTC. Its translation is CASRPGTSDLHEQFF.